Reported below is one T cell receptor (beta chain). Its antigen is currently unknown. As every portion of the isolated RNA was reverse transcribed, the sequencing read expressed TCRB transcripts. Repertoires were generated with immunoSEQ multiplex PCR, while TCRdb's copy carries only in-frame clones and drops some. The repertoire has around 500,000 clones, 10% to 12% of them found once; the top ten carry approximately 0.05%. The sample originates from a study of beta chain features in type 1 diabetes. Study-wide results and caveats: Naive, central memory and regulatory TCRB repertoires appeared more similar among patients than healthy donors.

The germline gives CDR1 SQVTM, CDR2 ANQGSEA. This CDR3 spans 11 amino acids. V usage is TRBV29-1 and J usage is TRBJ2-5; no clear D. The end of the DNA is better explained by TRBJ2-7, so the J call may be wrong. The specimen sequenced was naive CD4+ T cells from blood. The TCR sequence derives from a woman aged 18-30 years in good health. The CDR3 sequence is CSVGHSYEQYF. In DNA form, the CDR3 reads TGCAGCGTTGGTCACTCCTACGAGCAGTACTTC.